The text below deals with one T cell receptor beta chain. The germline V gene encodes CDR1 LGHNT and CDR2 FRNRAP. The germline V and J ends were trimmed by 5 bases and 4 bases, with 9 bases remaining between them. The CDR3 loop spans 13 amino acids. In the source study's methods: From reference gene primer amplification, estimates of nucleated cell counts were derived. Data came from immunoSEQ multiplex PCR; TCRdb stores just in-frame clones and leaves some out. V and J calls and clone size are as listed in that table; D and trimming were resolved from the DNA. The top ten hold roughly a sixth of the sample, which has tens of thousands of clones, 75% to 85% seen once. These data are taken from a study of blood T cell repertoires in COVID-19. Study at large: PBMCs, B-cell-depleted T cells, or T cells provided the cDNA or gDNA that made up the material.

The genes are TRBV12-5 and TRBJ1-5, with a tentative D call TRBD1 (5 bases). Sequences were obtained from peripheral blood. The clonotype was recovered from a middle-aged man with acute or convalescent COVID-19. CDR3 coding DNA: TGTGCTAGTGGTGACAGCTATAATCAGCCCCAGCATTTT. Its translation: CASGDSYNQPQHF.